This T cell receptor beta chain was captured by sequencing in a study of T cells in Graves' hyperthyroidism and ophthalmopathy. Study-level points and caveats: In the blood, most expanded thyroid clonotypes above 0.001 appeared as well.

There were TCR beta CDR3 regions amplified from RNA transcripts. The study used the HTBI primer set for a first-round RT-PCR of the TCR CDR3. TCRdb analysed the multiplex PCR reads with MiXCR anew, one entry per CDR3 protein. The profile covers around 400,000 distinct CDR3 sequences, with roughly 13% appearing a single time and 9.2% taken by the ten largest. Graves' hyperthyroidism is called stable when ophthalmopathy does not progress within 18 months. Diagnosis of hyperthyroidism was new in patients aged 18 to 65, and its duration was under 2 months. Each 10 ml fresh peripheral blood draw supplied the PBMCs. The CDR3 has 14 residues. The V end was cut by 7 bases, the J end by 1 base, with 12 bases between. Per germline, CDR1 SNHLY and CDR2 FYNNEI. This clonotype was counted at least ten times. Its antigen is currently unknown.

The rearrangement uses TRBV2 and TRBJ2-3; no definite D call. This TCR was recovered from a woman aged 18-30 years with Graves' hyperthyroidism. The specimen sequenced was blood. The CDR3 sequence: CASNGPLGTDTQYF. In DNA, the CDR3 is TGTGCCAGCAACGGTCCCTTGGGCACAGATACGCAGTATTTT.